Following are 7 T cell receptor beta chains from one sample sequenced in a study of blood T cell repertoires in COVID-19. TCRdb's copy holds only in-frame clones and misses some; the assay was immunoSEQ multiplex PCR. The sample has about 190,000 clones; 84% are singletons. Sequencing was carried out using peripheral blood. These TCRs come from a human donor in a cohort sampled during active COVID-19.

This clone was detected a few times. The rearrangement uses TRBV29-1 and TRBJ1-1; D is perhaps TRBD1 (5 bases). Trimming stripped 6 bases from V and 2 bases from J, with 10 bases between. Germline lookup yields CDR1 SQVTM and CDR2 ANQGSEA. This CDR3 is 12 amino acids long. The CDR3, as DNA: TGCAGCGTGTCCAGGGTCAACACTGAAGCTTTCTTT. This translates into CSVSRVNTEAFF.

This chain links TRBV4-2 with TRBJ2-7, with 13 positions matching TRBD2. This CDR3 region has 18 residues. Germline V gives CDR1 LGHNA, CDR2 YNFKEQ. Trimming cost V 3 bases and J 3 bases; bases outside gene matches: 11. The CDR3 DNA reads as TGTGCCAGCAGCCAGTGGAGGACTAGCGGGAGTAGTAACTACGAGCAGTACTTC. Amino acid sequence: CASSQWRTSGSSNYEQYF.

This chain joins TRBV5-1 and TRBJ1-1; D not certain. The germline V gene encodes CDR1 SGHRS and CDR2 YFSETQ. This CDR3 is built from 13 residues. V lost 4 bases to trimming and J lost 7 bases, with 14 bases between them. CDR3 coding DNA: TGCGCCAGCAGCCTGGCGGGTCGGAGTGAAGCTTTCTTT. Protein sequence: CASSLAGRSEAFF.

The chain is built from TRBV10-3 and TRBJ2-7; 11 bases map to TRBD2. The CDR3 totals 14 residues. Germline trimming cut 3 bases from V and 6 bases from J; bases unmatched to any gene: 4. Per the germline V gene, CDR1 is ENHRY and CDR2 is SYGVKD. CDR3 coding DNA: TGTGCCATCAGTGAACTAGCGGGAGAGGTCGAGCAGTACTTC. This sequence encodes CAISELAGEVEQYF.

This clone appeared once. This chain connects TRBV18 to TRBJ2-7; 9 bases are shared with TRBD2. The germline gives CDR1 KGHSH, CDR2 LQKENI. The CDR3 spans 17 residues. J was trimmed by 0 bases and V by 5 bases; bases with no gene match: 11. CDR3 bases: TGTGCCAGCTCAAAATTAGCGGGAGTAGGTCACTCCTACGAGCAGTACTTC. Protein sequence: CASSKLAGVGHSYEQYF.

This CDR3 reads CASSYPQGANTGELFF. CDR3 sequence (DNA): TGTGCCAGCAGTTACCCGCAGGGCGCGAACACCGGGGAGCTGTTTTTT. V is TRBV6-5 and J is TRBJ2-2; possibly TRBD1 for D (5 bases). This CDR3 has 16 amino acids. Germline CDR1 MNHEY, CDR2 SVGAGI. V was pared by 2 bases and J by 0 bases, with 10 bases between.

The J gene is TRBJ2-5, the V gene TRBV10-3, with 9 bases lining up with TRBD1. The CDR3 totals 14 residues. Trimming removed 6 bases from V and 2 bases from J; junction bases left unmatched: 4. Per the germline V gene, CDR1 is ENHRY and CDR2 is SYGVKD. CDR3 sequence reads: CAIRTGGEQETQYF. The CDR3, as DNA: TGTGCCATCAGGACAGGGGGAGAACAAGAGACCCAGTACTTC.